This T cell receptor beta chain is from a study of T cell repertoires in cytomegalovirus infection. Study overall: Recently identified HLA-C-restricted CMV epitopes were among the peptides used. A matching HLA type, together with CMV infection, was signaled by public TCR beta signatures. Study results and limitations: In two of eight donors, the top clonotype was HLA-C-restricted CMV-specific.

This clonotype was counted at least ten times. Antigen unknown. Each CDR3 protein is one row after TCRdb ran MiXCR on the reads. This sample yields about 150,000 distinct CDR3 sequences, of which 32% are seen a single time; around 50% belongs to the top ten. The length of the CDR3 is 15 residues. Trimming shortened V by 2 bases and J by 2 bases, and 12 bases separated the two germline ends. In germline, CDR1 is SNHLY, CDR2 FYNNEI. The rearrangement links TRBV2 to TRBJ2-5; D unresolved. Sequences were derived from CD8+ T cells from cultured PBMCs, sampled from culture after CMV antigen stimulation. This receptor was identified in a human donor in good health (CMV status not recorded). Some clones in this sample may be carry-over from other donors' samples. CDR3 protein: CASSERTDYQETQYF. In DNA, the CDR3 is TGTGCCAGCAGTGAAAGGACCGATTATCAAGAGACCCAGTACTTC.